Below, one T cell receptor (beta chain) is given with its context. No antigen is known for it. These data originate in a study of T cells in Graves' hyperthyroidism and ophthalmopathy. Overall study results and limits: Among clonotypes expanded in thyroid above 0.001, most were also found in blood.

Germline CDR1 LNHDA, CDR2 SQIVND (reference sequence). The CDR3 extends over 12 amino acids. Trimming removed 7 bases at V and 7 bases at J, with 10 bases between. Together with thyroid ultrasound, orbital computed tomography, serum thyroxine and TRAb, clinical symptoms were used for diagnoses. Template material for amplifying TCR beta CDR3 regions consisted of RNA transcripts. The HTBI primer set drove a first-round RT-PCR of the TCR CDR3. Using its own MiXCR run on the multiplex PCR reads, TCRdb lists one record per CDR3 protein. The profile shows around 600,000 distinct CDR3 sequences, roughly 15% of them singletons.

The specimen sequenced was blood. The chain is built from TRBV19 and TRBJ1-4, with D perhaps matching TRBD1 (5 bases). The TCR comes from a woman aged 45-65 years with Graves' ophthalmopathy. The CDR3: CASTPGREKLFF. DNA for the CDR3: TGTGCCAGTACCCCGGGACGTGAAAAACTGTTTTTT.